The clone carrying this TCR beta chain has a handful of counts. What it recognizes is unknown. Trimming removed 0 bases from V and 7 bases from J, with 21 bases in between. CDR1 and CDR2 (germline): LGHDT, YNNKEL (reference sequence). The CDR3 runs 18 residues. This record comes from a study of T-cell memory formation after mild COVID-19. Study in general: Most TCR clusters belonged to a single donor.

Findings and limits, study-wide: Confirmation was lacking for SARS-CoV-2 specificity of second-wave clones that peaked on day 37. Later expanders leaned CD4+, whereas clones that contracted between day 15 and 85 were balanced CD4/CD8.

cDNA libraries for TCR alpha and TCR beta, carrying sample barcodes and UMIs, came from 5'RACE with constant-segment primers. One entry per CDR3 protein results from TCRdb running MiXCR on the 5' RACE reads. The sample carries 150,000 to 200,000 distinct CDR3 sequences, more than 15% recorded once. Sequencing was carried out using PBMCs or a T cell subset sorted from them (not recorded which). This clonotype was obtained from an adult woman who had mild COVID-19 (a few samples of this study predate the infection). Cell type and time point are not known. This sequence joins TRBV3-1 and TRBJ2-2, with a weak D call TRBD2 (5 bases). The CDR3 region has the DNA TGTGCCAGCAGCCAAGACGCCGGGGTGGGGTCCTTCAGCGGGGAGCTGTTTTTT. The encoded protein is CASSQDAGVGSFSGELFF.